The rows below give T cell receptor beta chains drawn from one sample of a study of T cell changes during pregnancy in multiple sclerosis. The assay was immunoSEQ multiplex PCR, and TCRdb's table has in-frame clones only and misses some. Of 55,000 to 65,000 clones listed, about nine tenths are singletons. The sequencing here drew on peripheral blood, taken in the first trimester of pregnancy. These receptors were taken from a female donor in good health, enrolled as a control in a pregnancy study. Both conserved end residues are part of each CDR3. Fields, in order: V gene, D gene, clone size, J gene, CDR3 protein, CDR3 DNA. A D gene is named only where the DNA matches it firmly. Only some rows state a clone size, as once, few, many or a class for expanded clones.

>TRBV19|NA|once|TRBJ1-1
CASSVGRQLAGTEAFF
TGTGCCAGTAGTGTCGGCCGACAACTCGCGGGCACTGAAGCTTTCTTT
>TRBV5-1|NA|NA|TRBJ2-5
CASSSAVQETQYF
TGCGCCAGCAGTTCAGCGGTGCAAGAGACCCAGTACTTC
>TRBV19|NA|NA|TRBJ2-1
CASISSYNEQFF
TGTGCCAGTATTAGCTCCTACAATGAGCAGTTCTTC
>TRBV6-1|TRBD2|NA|TRBJ2-3
CASSRGGATEDTQYF
TGTGCCAGCAGTCGCGGGGGGGCAACCGAAGATACGCAGTATTTT
>TRBV7-7|NA|NA|TRBJ2-5
CASAPANREETQYF
TGTGCTAGCGCCCCGGCGAACCGGGAGGAGACCCAGTACTTC
>TRBV30|TRBD1|NA|TRBJ1-2
CASTGTGSGYTF
TGTGCCTCGACCGGGACAGGGTCTGGCTACACCTTC
>TRBV5-1|NA|NA|TRBJ2-1
CASVGDGGSYNEQFF
TGCGCCAGCGTCGGAGACGGGGGTTCCTACAATGAGCAGTTCTTC
>TRBV7-9|NA|NA|TRBJ1-4
CASSLLKGVDEKLFF
TGTGCCAGCAGCTTATTAAAGGGAGTTGATGAAAAACTGTTTTTT
>TRBV7-2|TRBD2|NA|TRBJ2-1
CASSSAVTLAGAYNEQFF
TGTGCCAGCAGCTCAGCTGTCACGCTAGCGGGTGCCTACAATGAGCAGTTCTTC
>TRBV5-1|NA|NA|TRBJ1-4
CASSLKGANEKLFF
TGCGCCAGCAGCTTAAAGGGGGCTAATGAAAAACTGTTTTTT
>TRBV2|NA|NA|TRBJ2-7
CASSEGEIVRVEQYF
TGTGCCAGCAGTGAGGGAGAAATAGTACGAGTGGAGCAGTACTTC
>TRBV2|TRBD1|once|TRBJ2-7
CASGLGDRGFF
TGTGCCAGCGGATTGGGGGACAGGGGATTCTTC
>TRBV11-3|TRBD2|NA|TRBJ2-3
CASSFRGEAGGVWSTDTQYF
TGTGCCAGCAGTTTCCGAGGGGAAGCGGGAGGGGTATGGAGCACAGATACGCAGTATTTT
>TRBV4-2|NA|once|TRBJ2-1
CASSQDLGQFNEQFF
TGTGCCAGCAGCCAAGATCTAGGACAGTTCAATGAGCAGTTCTTC
>TRBV6-1|TRBD2|NA|TRBJ2-5
CASSERGLGETQYF
TGTGCCAGCAGTGAACGGGGACTAGGAGAGACCCAGTACTTC